This T cell receptor (beta chain) was identified during a study of shared clonotypes between healthy human individuals (dated by TCRdb to 2018 to 2021). Study-level background: The cohort comprised two women and a few men aged 18 to 49 years. Per donor, three plates each were used for CD4 naive and CD4 memory, two for CD8 naive, and one for CD8 memory. The study deeply sequenced blood TCR repertoires of several healthy adults to estimate repertoire size and the extent of clonotype sharing between individuals. To increase sequencing depth and limit assay-specific biases, TCR repertoire library preparation and sequencing were carried out by different laboratories using diverse techniques. Between about 0.85 and 10 billion PBMCs per donor were obtained by leukapheresis.

A remark on this clone: The antigen it binds to is not known. No per-base quality is available; no much larger clone lies one base away.

Using the deep immunoSEQ assay, multiplex PCR amplified TCR CDR3 regions from genomic DNA. Extracted genomic DNA from each cell subset was distributed evenly across all wells of several immunoSEQ 96-well plates, and each plate was treated as a replicate. Each replicate PCR for sorted subsets received about 180 ng genomic DNA, equal to 30,000 or so T cell genomes. The purified libraries were quantified using a Qubit 3.0 fluorometer, sized with a Bioanalyzer 2100, and then quantified again using the KAPA Library Quantification kit. Every immunoSEQ 96-well plate was sequenced on a dedicated single-read 150-cycle Illumina NextSeq 550 flow cell. Per the source publication's procedure: Because the immunoSEQ output included only junctional sequences and no quality scores, the filtering could not be the same as the filtering used for full-length reads. Sequences were annotated with PyIR, a Python wrapper for IgBLAST v1.9, and V/J genes and CDR3 were assigned using IMGT germline references. Reads were removed for weak V/J assignments (E-value above 1e-6), missing CDR3, stop codons, out-of-frame junctions, or ambiguous translated residues. V3J clonotypes were defined by identical inferred V gene, J gene, and CDR3 amino acid sequence. The percentage overlap between two repertoires was calculated by dividing the number of shared unique clonotypes by the size of the smaller repertoire. Repertoire richness was assessed with RTK rarefaction, the Chao1 estimator, and Recon v2.1 estimates of unobserved clonotypes. OLGA was used to compute generation probabilities for all TCRbeta clonotypes that the gDNA method yielded from four donors. This immuneACCESS table, as held by TCRdb, lists in-frame sequences with V and J called but not all clones. Of the missing ones, under half trace to an unresolved V gene in checked studies; the others have no known cause. V and J calls plus clone size are reproduced from that table; the DNA served to infer D and trimming. This sample gives about 1 million clones in total; around 76% of them show up just once. 1.4% to 1.5% of the sample is taken by the ten largest.

The donors were healthy, HIV-negative adults who had no recently reported acute infections or vaccinations. Only Caucasian adults living in Nashville, Tennessee, USA were represented among the donors. Magnetic negative selection was used to enrich CD4+ T cells, after which naive cells were positively selected on CD45RA and the negative fraction became the memory subset. After blood collection by leukapheresis, PBMCs were isolated using Ficoll-Histopaque density gradient centrifugation and then cryopreserved in the vapor phase of liquid nitrogen. Analytical flow cytometry was used to check the purity and quantity of each magnetically sorted T cell population. Genomic DNA was isolated from each sorted fraction and quantified by UV absorbance on a Nanodrop 2000c. CDR1 and CDR2, looked up from the germline V gene, are SNHLY and FYNNEI. Trimming costs V 0 bases and J 2 bases, and their ends lie 14 bases apart. The cysteine opens and the phenylalanine closes a CDR3 of 17 amino acids. Only CDR3 DNA remains: 51 bases, in frame from the first base.

What the research found in general, with its limitations: The genetic and exposure-history diversity represented was limited by the small number of donors. Pairwise subsampling indicated that sequencing depth was expected to affect the degree of clonotype sharing among donors. Sampling was limited to blood, and TCR repertoires in tissue likely differ from TCR repertoires in blood. Estimated clonotype richness was generally larger for naive than for memory subsets. Clonotypes shared by all four sorted-subset donors showed higher generation probabilities than non-shared clonotypes. Even with the large sequencing depth, rarefaction of the sorted-subset datasets indicated that sequencing was incomplete. Across four donors, approximately 5% of naive CD4, roughly 3.5% of naive CD8, 2% to 2.5% of memory CD4, and over 0.35% of memory CD8 clonotypes were shared.

The sequence links TRBV2 to TRBJ1-5, with a tentative D gene TRBD1 over 5 matching bases. The sample was memory CD4+ T cells sorted from blood. The cell subset or site label corresponds to: CD45RA-negative fraction. This clonotype originated in a young man in good health. The CDR3 in this case is CASSEALTGRGNQPQHF. At the DNA level, the sequence is TGTGCCAGCAGTGAAGCGCTCACAGGAAGAGGCAATCAGCCCCAGCATTTT.